The T cell receptor beta chain described here comes from a study of cytomegalovirus exposure and HLA in healthy donors. Study observations and caveats: Most sequenced TCRs were rare (though some public TCRs occurred in many donors).

This clone was recorded a few times. The antigen is unknown. Germline CDR1 and CDR2: SGHRS and YFSETQ. The CDR3 is 12 amino acids. Trimming took 0 bases from V and 6 from J, leaving 6 bases between them. It was with 60 Vbeta and 13 Jbeta primers that the PCR ran. In the original processing: A later analysis counted about 80 million unique TCR beta chains, some 12 million shared. Clones were sequenced by immunoSEQ multiplex PCR, and TCRdb holds only the in-frame ones, with some missing. V, J and clone size are taken as reported in that table, and D and trimming were inferred from the DNA itself. This sample has 65,000 or so clones, with roughly 60% found just once. Sampled while nominally healthy, donors likely had unrecorded immune exposures.

Specimen: PBMCs. The clonotype was recovered from a man between 25 and 39 years old in good health and CMV-seronegative. The V and J genes are TRBV5-1 and TRBJ1-2; D possibly corresponds to TRBD1 (5 bases). CDR3 sequence: CASSLDRNGYTF. In DNA, the CDR3 is TGCGCCAGCAGCTTGGACAGGAATGGCTACACCTTC. The variable domain in full, completed from reference TRBV5-1 and TRBJ1-2, reads KAGVTQTPRYLIKTRGQQVTLSCSPISGHRSVSWYQQTPGQGLQFLFEYFSETQRNKGNFPGRFSGRQFSNSRSEMNVSTLELGDSALYLCASSLDRNGYTFGSGTRLTVV.